Shown below are 25 T cell receptor beta chains from a single sample sequenced in a study of T cells in Graves' hyperthyroidism and ophthalmopathy. Researchers amplified the TCR beta CDR3 regions from RNA transcripts. Researchers ran a first-round RT-PCR on the TCR CDR3 using the HTBI primer set. TCRdb re-called the multiplex PCR reads with MiXCR, one entry per CDR3 protein. The sample holds around 400,000 distinct CDR3 sequences, approximately 16% seen once. The sample was blood. These receptor sequences come from a woman aged 55-69 years with Graves' ophthalmopathy.

This clonotype has just a few counts. Mismatch with germline at one junction end may stem from a read error. The CDR3 protein is CASGLSQTSGSISTGEPFF. CDR3 nucleotide sequence: TGTGCTAGTGGTTTGTCCCAGACTAGCGGGAGTATAAGCACCGGGGAGCCGTTTTTT. The chain combines TRBV12-5 with TRBJ2-2, with 12 nucleotides matching TRBD2. Germline V lookup: CDR1 LGHNT, CDR2 FRNRAP. The CDR3 sequence is 19 residues long.

The CDR3 protein is CASSSASGLQETQYF. The CDR3 region has the DNA TGTGCCAGCAGTAGCGCTAGCGGCCTCCAAGAGACCCAGTACTTC. V is TRBV25-1 and J is TRBJ2-5; TRBD2 agrees at 7 bases. V dropped 5 bases and J dropped 1; count of bases not matched to a gene: 7. This CDR3 spans 15 amino acids. Germline V gene data show CDR1 as MGHDK and CDR2 as SYGVNS. Looking up the rest from reference TRBV25-1 and TRBJ2-5 gives the full variable domain: EADIYQTPRYLVIGTGKKITLECSQTMGHDKMYWYQQDPGMELHLIHYSYGVNSTEKGDLSSESTVSRIRTEHFPLTLESARPSHTSQYLCASSSASGLQETQYFGPGTRLLVL.

This clonotype was seen many times. The rearrangement uses TRBV15 and TRBJ2-5; D remains ambiguous. Trimming shortened V by 2 bases and J by 2 bases, and 18 bases separated the two germline ends. Germline V gene data show CDR1 as LNHNV and CDR2 as YYDKDF (reference sequence). There are 17 residues in the CDR3. CDR3 DNA: TGTGCCACCAGCAGAATGCCCCGCGACACAATACAAGAGACCCAGTACTTC. It is translated as CATSRMPRDTIQETQYF.

This clonotype was detected ten times or more. This chain links TRBV20-1 with TRBJ2-1, with 7 bases lining up with TRBD1. The germline V gene has CDR1 DFQATT and CDR2 SNEGSKA (reference sequence). Trimming cost V 2 bases and J 4 bases; bases outside gene matches: 14. The CDR3 runs to 17 residues. The CDR3 sequence: CSARPRRGTEHYNEQFF. For the CDR3, the DNA is TGCAGTGCTAGACCCCGTAGGGGGACAGAACATTACAATGAGCAGTTCTTC.

This clonotype was recorded many times. The chain carries TRBV28 and TRBJ2-1, with 11 positions matching TRBD2. J lost 6 bases, V lost 6 bases, and 13 bases had no gene match. There are 17 residues in the CDR3. Germline V gene sequence: CDR1 MDHEN, CDR2 SYDVKM. The CDR3 loop is CASRGTSGRVPSNEQFF. The CDR3 bases are TGTGCCAGCAGGGGGACTAGCGGAAGGGTGCCCTCCAATGAGCAGTTCTTC.

This clonotype showed up just a few times. The CDR3 region is CASSFTGVAGELFF. CDR3 coding DNA: TGTGCCAGTAGCTTCACAGGGGTAGCCGGGGAGCTGTTTTTT. The rearrangement joins TRBV19 to TRBJ2-2; 7 nucleotides agree with TRBD1. V trimming: 6 bases; J trimming: 6 bases; junction bases outside the gene matches: 7. CDR1 LNHDA and CDR2 SQIVND come from the germline V gene (reference sequence). The CDR3 has 14 residues.

There are a few counts of this clonotype. The chain uses TRBV6-5 and TRBJ2-1, with TRBD1 matching over 7 bases. V was pared by 4 bases and J by 10 bases, with 13 bases of the junction left unmatched. The CDR3 loop spans 15 amino acids. Germline CDR1 reads MNHEY; CDR2 reads SVGAGI. CDR3 loop: CASSFSGQTEWEQFF. In DNA form, the CDR3 reads TGTGCCAGCAGTTTCTCGGGACAGACCGAATGGGAGCAGTTCTTC.

Regarding this clonotype: The germline gene is not matched at one end of the junction; a read error may be the cause. The CDR3: CASSLYRVANIGELFF. In DNA form, the CDR3 reads TGTGCCAGCAGCCTCTACAGGGTCGCGAACATCGGGGAGCTGTTTTTT. The V and J genes are TRBV5-6 and TRBJ2-2, with D perhaps TRBD1 (6 bases). Germline-derived CDR1 and CDR2 are SGHDT and YYEEEE. CDR3 length: 16 amino acids.

The V and J genes are TRBV12-3 or TRBV12-4 and TRBJ2-7, with no clear D. The CDR3 runs to 16 residues. The V and J ends lost 5 bases and 1 base respectively, with 18 bases between them. CDR3 sequence reads: CASSLLAPLVSYEQYF. The CDR3 nucleotides are TGTGCCAGCAGTCTTCTCGCCCCGCTAGTTTCCTACGAGCAGTACTTC.

At least ten counts were recorded for this clonotype. The chain recombines TRBV28 with TRBJ2-2; possibly TRBD2 for D (7 bases). The CDR3 contains 14 residues. The V end was cut by 7 bases, the J end by 6 bases, with 15 bases between. Germline-derived CDR1 and CDR2 are MDHEN and SYDVKM. As DNA, the CDR3 is TGTGCCAGCACCGAGGGGGGGAGTCCCGGGGAGCTGTTTTTT. Protein product: CASTEGGSPGELFF.

This clonotype was seen repeatedly, ten times or more. This rearrangement joins TRBV5-1 to TRBJ2-1; TRBD1 aligns across 8 bases. This CDR3 contains 13 residues. The germline gives CDR1 SGHRS, CDR2 YFSETQ. Trimming at V came to 2 bases and at J to 9 bases, leaving 4 bases not matched to a gene. CDR3 nucleotide sequence: TGCGCCAGCAGCTTTCAGGGGGCGGTTGAGCAGTTCTTC. Translating gives CASSFQGAVEQFF.

The V gene is TRBV4-1, the J gene TRBJ2-7, with D perhaps matching TRBD1 (5 bases). The CDR3 spans 17 residues. Trimming stripped 5 bases from V and 2 bases from J, with 22 bases between. The germline V gene encodes CDR1 MGHRA and CDR2 YSYEKL. For the CDR3, the DNA is TGCGCCAGCAGCTACCACCATTCAAAGACAGCCGCCTACGAGCAGTACTTC. Translation: CASSYHHSKTAAYEQYF.

About this clonotype: This could be a read error, since a much larger clone is one nucleotide away. The chain uses TRBV9 and TRBJ2-7, with 7 bases matching TRBD2. The end of the DNA is better explained by TRBJ2-1, so the J call may be wrong. There are 15 residues in the CDR3. The germline V gene has CDR1 SGDLS and CDR2 YYNGEE. CDR3 DNA sequence: TGTGCCAGCAGCGTAGGGGAGGGCGCGTCCTACGAGCAGTTCTTC. It is translated as CASSVGEGASYEQFF.

This clonotype showed up just a few times. The rearrangement links TRBV29-1 to TRBJ2-1; the match to TRBD2 covers 14 bases. The germline CDR1 and CDR2 sequences are SQVTM and ANQGSEA. Losses at the gene ends were 6 bases for V and 8 bases for J; bases not matched to a gene: 6. This CDR3 is built from 14 residues. Written as DNA, the CDR3 is TGCAGCGTCGCCGGGACTAGCGGGAGCTATGAGCAGTTCTTC. This gives the protein CSVAGTSGSYEQFF.

V is TRBV7-9 and J is TRBJ2-1; 8 positions match TRBD2. V shed 1 base, J shed 8 bases, and the junction held 7 bases outside the gene matches. This CDR3 region has 15 residues. Germline V lookup: CDR1 SEHNR, CDR2 FQNEAQ (reference sequence). In nucleotides, the CDR3 is TGTGCCAGCAGCTTAGTTGCGGGAGGTACGGATGAGCAGTTCTTC. Its protein is CASSLVAGGTDEQFF.

This clonotype came up a few times. V usage is TRBV6-5 and J usage is TRBJ2-1; 8 bases agree with TRBD2. The V gene's germline CDR1 is MNHEY and CDR2 SVGAGI. CDR3 size: 18 residues. V gave up 0 bases and J gave up 3 bases; unmatched junction bases: 10. CDR3 nucleotides: TGTGCCAGCAGTTACTCTTCTGAGTTTAGCGGGGACTACAATGAGCAGTTCTTC. This encodes CASSYSSEFSGDYNEQFF.

The sample holds many counts of this clonotype. This sequence joins TRBV6-1 and TRBJ2-3; D remains ambiguous. Per germline, CDR1 MNHNS and CDR2 SASEGT. V lost 7 bases, J lost 5 bases, and 7 bases lay in between. There are 11 residues in the CDR3. The CDR3 DNA follows: TGTGCCAGCAACATAAAAGATACGCAGTATTTT. It translates to CASNIKDTQYF.

Concerning this clonotype itself: One junction end does not reproduce the germline sequence, and a read error may be involved. The chain is built from TRBV30 and TRBJ2-1; D not resolved. Germline CDR1 reads GTSNPN; CDR2 reads SVGIG (reference sequence). The CDR3 has 12 residues. The CDR3 reads CAWSVGPAYLLF. CDR3 bases: TGTGCCTGGAGTGTCGGACCAGCGTACCTTCTCTTC.

This clonotype was counted ten times or more. The CDR3 protein is CASSPPSVGELFF. The DNA of the CDR3 is TGTGCCAGCTCACCACCGTCCGTCGGGGAGCTGTTTTTT. The chain is built from TRBV18 and TRBJ2-2; D not certain. Germline CDR1 KGHSH, CDR2 LQKENI. Between the trimmed V and J ends, which lost 0 bases and 7 bases, there was a span of 6 bases. The CDR3 contains 13 residues.

This clonotype was seen only a few times. V is TRBV28 and J is TRBJ2-7; 10 bases are a match to TRBD1. The CDR3 runs to 14 residues. V gave up 4 bases and J gave up 6 bases; unmatched junction bases: 6. Germline lookup yields CDR1 MDHEN and CDR2 SYDVKM. The CDR3 DNA reads as TGTGCCAGCAGTTCGACGACAGGGGGCTTCGAGCAGTACTTC. Residues: CASSSTTGGFEQYF.

The sample holds many counts of this clonotype. V is TRBV30 and J is TRBJ2-1, with 10 nucleotides matching TRBD2. Germline CDR1 reads GTSNPN; CDR2 reads SVGIG (reference sequence). V shed 3 bases, J shed 5 bases, and the junction held 4 bases outside the gene matches. This CDR3 contains 14 residues. The CDR3: CAWRGTSANNEQFF. CDR3 sequence (DNA): TGTGCCTGGAGGGGGACTAGCGCCAACAATGAGCAGTTCTTC.

This clonotype was seen many times. The J gene is TRBJ1-4, the V gene TRBV28; 8 bases match TRBD1. Germline V CDR1 and CDR2: MDHEN, SYDVKM. V lost 6 bases, J lost 5 bases, and 8 bases stayed unmatched. The CDR3 totals 15 residues. CDR3 DNA sequence: TGTGCCAGCAGGCCTACAGGGGGAGTAAATGAAAAACTGTTTTTT. This encodes CASRPTGGVNEKLFF.

This clonotype was counted ten times or more. J is TRBJ2-1 and V is TRBV7-3; 8 bases fit TRBD1. The CDR3 has 16 amino acids. The V and J ends lost 5 bases and 6 bases, in that order; junction bases with no gene match: 12. CDR1 is SGHTA, CDR2 FQGTGA, per germline. As DNA, the CDR3 is TGTGCCAGCAGCCTATTAGGACAGGGACTCGGCAATGAGCAGTTCTTC. This sequence encodes CASSLLGQGLGNEQFF.

This chain links TRBV2 with TRBJ2-1, with 8 bases that match TRBD1. Unmatched junction bases numbered 8, after V lost 6 bases and J lost 7 bases. The CDR3 is 14 amino acids. CDR1 and CDR2 from the germline V gene are SNHLY and FYNNEI. The CDR3 protein is CASRLRTGTNEQFF. DNA of the CDR3: TGTGCCAGCAGACTACGGACAGGGACGAATGAGCAGTTCTTC.

The chain employs TRBV7-3 and TRBJ2-7; 8 positions match TRBD2. With 5 bases clipped from V and 5 bases from J, the junction kept 5 bases outside the gene matches. This CDR3 has 13 residues. Germline CDR1 reads SGHTA; CDR2 reads FQGTGA. In nucleotides, the CDR3 is TGTGCCAGCAGCCGGGGGGGAATCGACGAGCAGTACTTC. Residues: CASSRGGIDEQYF.